The rows below give T cell receptor beta chains drawn from one sample of a study of blood T cell repertoires in COVID-19. Method: immunoSEQ multiplex PCR; TCRdb's copy keeps in-frame clones and lacks some. The table shows around 150,000 clones, with about 80% occurring only once. The sequenced material came from peripheral blood. These receptors were taken from a woman of 80 years or more with acute or convalescent COVID-19. CDR3s leave out the opening cysteine and the closing phenylalanine or tryptophan.

TRBJ1-2 TRBV2 ASSETVNNYGYT
TRBJ1-4 TRBV9 ASSFNPRDRDEKLF
TRBJ2-1 TRBV5-5 ASSLAGGSSYNEQF
TRBJ1-6 TRBV2 ASGTGSYNSPLH
TRBJ2-1 TRBV6-1 ASSEVLDIYNEQF
TRBJ2-1 TRBV5-1 ASSLVGTSGLGEQF
TRBJ1-5 TRBV29-1 SVLTGGGGPQH
TRBJ2-7 TRBV18 ASSPRVRGSSHEQY
TRBJ2-5 TRBV6-5 ASSYSPPTSEKTQY
TRBJ2-3 TRBV2 ASRKSGGAFTDTQY
TRBJ2-6 TRBV7-2 ASSPPRGSGANVLT
TRBJ1-2 TRBV5-1 ASSLETTSYGYT
TRBJ2-1 TRBV7-9 ASSPPRDGTNEQF
TRBJ2-7 TRBV7-2 ASSFKDRKY
TRBJ1-1 TRBV24-1 ATMTGPNTEAF
TRBJ1-2 TRBV7-9 ASSDDTERGYT
TRBJ2-1 TRBV7-2 ASSFQRTGPWDNEQF
TRBJ1-6 TRBV28 ASSYGTGDNSPLH
TRBJ2-7 TRBV2 ANGGQGYEQY
TRBJ2-7 TRBV29-1 SVRSTSREEQY
TRBJ1-5 TRBV2 ASSDGQGARQPQH
TRBJ1-4 TRBV9 ASNRQGGYEKLF
TRBJ1-2 TRBV7-3 ASSLAANYGYT
TRBJ1-6 TRBV7-6 ASSPEFGNPIFPLH
TRBJ2-3 TRBV7-8 ASSLADRVVTDTQY